The present TCR beta chain was sequenced within a study of Tregs in tolerant kidney transplant recipients. About the study: Related graft donors supplied nonmyeloablative bone marrow transplants, and mixed chimerism was transient. Study-level findings and limits: Tolerant patients' donor-specific Tregs expanded beyond overall Tregs, suggesting antigen-driven growth. Tregs expanded with activated donor B cells seemed most donor-specific.

Data came from immunoSEQ multiplex PCR; TCRdb stores just in-frame clones and leaves some out. In the table there are 110,000 or so clones, 85% to 90% of which are singletons. As concerns this clone: Its antigen is undetermined.

Unstimulated Tregs (CD4+CD25+CD127-) and CD4+CD25- non-Tregs were sorted from PBMCs. V dropped 4 bases and J dropped 15; count of bases not matched to a gene: 9. This CDR3 contains 13 residues. CDR1 and CDR2 from the germline V gene are SGHDN and FVKESK. This sequence was found in a human donor who received a combined kidney and bone marrow transplant. The rearrangement joins TRBV14 to TRBJ2-1; TRBD2 matches 10 bases. The sequencing here drew on CD4+ T cells from blood, taken before the transplant. As DNA, the CDR3 is TGTGCCAGCAGCCGTAATCTAGCGGGAGCAATGTTCTTC. Translating it yields CASSRNLAGAMFF.